Each of the 26 T cell receptor beta chains below was sequenced from the same sample in a study of T cells in Graves' hyperthyroidism and ophthalmopathy. Amplification targeted TCR beta CDR3 regions from RNA transcripts. First-round RT-PCR with HTBI primers amplified the TCR CDR3 region. MiXCR, run by TCRdb on the multiplex PCR reads, gives a single entry per CDR3 protein. The sample has 450,000 to 700,000 distinct CDR3 sequences, 40% to 55% seen once. Sequencing was done on a sample of peripheral blood or thyroid tissue (not recorded which). The source of these receptors is a woman aged 18-29 years with Graves' hyperthyroidism.

This clonotype was seen just once. V gene TRBV29-1 combines with J gene TRBJ1-2, with D perhaps matching TRBD1 (5 bases). Germline V gives CDR1 SQVTM, CDR2 ANQGSEA. V was pared by 8 bases and J by 4 bases, with 8 bases between. This CDR3 region has 10 residues. The CDR3 is CSWDFYGYTF. The CDR3 bases are TGCAGCTGGGACTTCTATGGCTACACCTTC.

This clonotype was counted ten times or more. V is TRBV12-3 or TRBV12-4 and J is TRBJ2-5; D possibly uses TRBD1 or TRBD2 (6 bases each). Trimming stripped 5 bases from V and 2 bases from J, with 12 bases between. This CDR3 contains 14 residues. CDR3 protein: CASSTRRGQETQYF. The CDR3 nucleotides read TGTGCCAGCAGTACGCGGAGGGGGCAAGAGACCCAGTACTTC.

Many counts were recorded for this clonotype. This chain connects TRBV10-3 to TRBJ2-5; 12 bases align to TRBD2. The germline CDR1 and CDR2 sequences are ENHRY and SYGVKD. The CDR3 is made up of 16 amino acids. Trimming removed 2 bases from V and 2 bases from J; junction bases left unmatched: 3. The DNA of the CDR3 is TGTGCCATCAGTGAGGGGGGGACTAGCGGGCAAGAGACCCAGTACTTC. It is translated as CAISEGGTSGQETQYF.

The V and J genes are TRBV24-1 and TRBJ1-2; possibly TRBD1 for D (5 bases). Trimming removed 1 base from V and 3 bases from J, with 14 bases in between. From germline, CDR1 is KGHDR and CDR2 SFDVKD. This CDR3 has 16 amino acids. CDR3 in amino acids: CATSDLGGRGDYGYTF. CDR3 nucleotides: TGTGCCACCAGTGATTTAGGTGGGAGGGGTGACTATGGCTACACCTTC.

The rearrangement joins TRBV24-1 to TRBJ2-5; D uncertain. V lost 4 bases, J lost 7 bases, and 18 bases lay in between. CDR1 is KGHDR and CDR2 is SFDVKD in the germline V gene. There are 15 residues in the CDR3. The CDR3 DNA is TGTGCCACCAGTGACGCCCGAAGCGAGGCAGGGACCCAGTACTTC. It encodes CATSDARSEAGTQYF.

As concerns this clonotype: This is likely a read error, given that the CDR3 carries no conserved phenylalanine or tryptophan at its end. No DNA is shown, since the ends of the CDR3 on it are uncertain; the CDR3 is the one TCRdb lists. The rearrangement joins TRBV5-1 to TRBJ1-3. The CDR3 is 8 residues long, counting both termini. CDR1 and CDR2 from the germline V gene are SGHRS and YFSETQ. CDR3 sequence reads: CASNSMNT.

The V call is TRBV2, the J call TRBJ1-1; 8 bases are shared with TRBD1. The germline V gene has CDR1 SNHLY and CDR2 FYNNEI. The junction had 8 bases not matched to a gene; V was cut back by 4 bases and J by 7 bases. This CDR3 comprises 14 residues. CDR3 DNA sequence: TGTGCCAGCAGTGTTACAGGGGGGCTTAGTGAAGCTTTCTTT. Its protein product is CASSVTGGLSEAFF.

Many counts were recorded for this clonotype. The chain employs TRBV7-8 and TRBJ1-5; D ambiguous. The germline CDR1 and CDR2 sequences are SGHVS and FQNEAQ. Trimming stripped 3 bases from V and 3 bases from J, with 15 bases between. This CDR3 spans 16 amino acids. Here the CDR3 DNA reads TGTGCCAGCAGCTTGAGACGGGAAGGTAACAATCAGCCCCAGCATTTT. Translating gives CASSLRREGNNQPQHF.

The V call is TRBV7-2, the J call TRBJ2-7; 10 nucleotides agree with TRBD2. The CDR3 loop spans 15 amino acids. V was clipped by 5 bases and J by 5 bases; unmatched bases: 9. CDR1 is SGHTA, CDR2 FQGNSA, per germline. The CDR3 nucleotides read TGTGCCAGCAGCCAAGGCGGACTAGCGGCCCACGAGCAGTACTTC. Its protein product is CASSQGGLAAHEQYF. Together with reference TRBV7-2 and TRBJ2-7, the CDR3 gives the full variable domain: GAGVSQSPSNKVTEKGKDVELRCDPISGHTALYWYRQSLGQGLEFLIYFQGNSAPDKSGLPSDRFSAERTGGSVSTLTIQRTQQEDSAVYLCASSQGGLAAHEQYFGPGTRLTVT.

The chain carries TRBV29-1 and TRBJ1-2; no definite D call. The CDR3 loop spans 13 amino acids. Germline lookup yields CDR1 SQVTM and CDR2 ANQGSEA. V lost 8 bases and J 5 bases, leaving 18 bases between the germline ends. The CDR3 loop reads CSSDLRFPYGYTF. The CDR3 DNA reads TGCAGCAGTGACCTCCGCTTTCCGTATGGCTACACCTTC.

As for this clonotype: This may stem from a read error, because a much larger clone lies one nucleotide away. V is TRBV5-6 and J is TRBJ2-7; tentative D call: TRBD1 (6 bases). The CDR3 is 14 residues long. The germline V gene has CDR1 SGHDT and CDR2 YYEEEE. CDR3 DNA: TGTGCCAGCAGCGTCCGGGACAACTCCTACGAGCAGTGCTTC. Its protein product is CASSVRDNSYEQCF.

Ten or more counts support this clonotype. V is TRBV20-1 and J is TRBJ2-7; D uncertain. CDR3 length: 13 residues. CDR1 is DFQATT, CDR2 SNEGSKA, per germline (reference sequence). V lost 3 bases to trimming and J lost 8 bases, with 17 bases between them. CDR3 nucleotides: TGCAGTGCTAGGGTCCTAGTGATGCCACAGCAGTACTTC. This codes for CSARVLVMPQQYF.

A remark on this clonotype: This may be a read error, as it is one base from a much larger clone. This sequence joins TRBV25-1 and TRBJ2-5; 10 positions match TRBD2. Germline CDR1 MGHDK, CDR2 SYGVNS. The CDR3 has 17 residues. The junction had 11 bases not matched to a gene; V was cut back by 5 bases and J by 2 bases. The CDR3 DNA sequence: TGTGCCAGCAGTTCCCCAACTAGCGGGAAGACTCAAGAGACCCAGTACTTC. It yields the protein CASSSPTSGKTQETQYF.

The chain combines TRBV7-9 with TRBJ2-7; TRBD1 might be the D (6 bases). The CDR3 covers 14 residues. Germline assignment: CDR1 SEHNR and CDR2 FQNEAQ (reference sequence). Trimming removed 8 bases at V and 3 bases at J, with 17 bases between. The CDR3 protein is CASAPQGLSYEQYF. The CDR3 DNA reads as TGTGCCAGCGCCCCACAGGGTTTGAGCTACGAGCAGTACTTC.

The rearrangement joins TRBV29-1 to TRBJ2-7; D perhaps matches TRBD1 (6 bases). Germline V lookup: CDR1 SQVTM, CDR2 ANQGSEA. The V end lost 7 bases, the J end lost 3 bases, and 10 bases lay between the germline ends. There are 11 residues in the CDR3. The CDR3 is CSGSRGYEQYF. As DNA, the CDR3 is TGCAGCGGGTCCAGGGGCTACGAGCAGTACTTC.

Details on this clonotype: Just one base apart from a much larger clone, this may be a read error. This CDR3 is missing its conserved last phenylalanine or tryptophan, likely due to a read error. The chain is built from TRBV13 and TRBJ2-5; D call uncertain. Judging by the DNA end, TRBJ2-7 fits better; the J call may be wrong. The germline V gene has CDR1 PRHDT and CDR2 FYEKMQ (reference sequence). This CDR3 has 14 residues. This chain's CDR3 is CASSLIGGNYEQYS. CDR3 sequence (DNA): TGTGCCAGCAGCTTAATCGGCGGAAACTACGAGCAGTACTCC.

In its sample, this clonotype was seen many times. This chain links TRBV9 with TRBJ1-3, with TRBD1 matching 7 bases. Germline-derived CDR1 and CDR2 are SGDLS and YYNGEE. CDR3 length: 18 residues. Germline trimming cut 3 bases from V and 0 bases from J; bases unmatched to any gene: 12. Here the CDR3 reads CASSGGYGTAASGNTIYF. In DNA form, the CDR3 reads TGTGCCAGCAGCGGAGGTTATGGGACAGCCGCCTCTGGAAACACCATATATTTT.

There are many counts of this clonotype. The V gene is TRBV15, the J gene TRBJ2-7; D remains ambiguous. Germline CDR1 is LNHNV and CDR2 is YYDKDF (reference sequence). Trimming took 0 bases from V and 1 from J, leaving 10 bases between them. The CDR3 totals 15 residues. In nucleotides, the CDR3 is TGTGCCACCAGCAGAGATCAGGCCGGATCCTACGAGCAGTACTTC. This codes for CATSRDQAGSYEQYF.

V is TRBV7-8 and J is TRBJ2-5; 9 positions agree with TRBD2. The CDR3 is 16 residues long. J was trimmed by 6 bases and V by 6 bases; bases with no gene match: 14. Germline V gene sequence: CDR1 SGHVS, CDR2 FQNEAQ. The CDR3 loop reads CASSSVRLAVMKTQYF. CDR3 nucleotide sequence: TGTGCCAGCAGTTCCGTTCGACTAGCGGTCATGAAGACCCAGTACTTC.

This clonotype was found once. The chain uses TRBV29-1 and TRBJ2-7, with D possibly called TRBD1 or TRBD2 (5 bases each). From germline, CDR1 is SQVTM and CDR2 ANQGSEA. This CDR3 region has 14 residues. The chain's CDR3 is CSVRDGAFSGKQYF. CDR3 DNA sequence: TGCAGTGTACGGGACGGAGCCTTCTCCGGAAAGCAGTACTTC.

There are a few counts of this clonotype. V is TRBV19 and J is TRBJ1-5; 7 bases are shared with TRBD1. This CDR3 has 15 residues. Germline V gene sequence: CDR1 LNHDA, CDR2 SQIVND (reference sequence). Germline trimming cut 2 bases from V and 4 bases from J; bases unmatched to any gene: 5. For the CDR3, the DNA is TGTGCCAGTAGTATAAGGGGGCGTCTGAATCAGCCCCAGCATTTT. The encoded protein is CASSIRGRLNQPQHF.

A remark on this clonotype: The junction departs from the called germline gene at one end, perhaps through a read error. The chain is built from TRBV13 and TRBJ1-5; TRBD1 might be the D (5 bases). The CDR3 length is 14 residues. Per germline, CDR1 PRHDT and CDR2 FYEKMQ (reference sequence). CDR3 amino acids: CASSVGVLNQPQHF. CDR3 coding DNA: TGTGCCAGCAGCGTAGGGGTCCTCAATCAGCCCCAGCATTTT.

This clonotype was recorded many times. The chain is built from TRBV11-2 and TRBJ1-2; D remains ambiguous. Germline values: CDR1 SGHAT, CDR2 FQNNGV. V was shortened by 5 bases and J by 3 bases, with 16 bases between the two germline ends. CDR3 length equals 15 residues. The CDR3 loop is CASSRPGVRHYGYTF. CDR3 nucleotide sequence: TGTGCCAGCAGCCGCCCGGGAGTAAGGCACTATGGCTACACCTTC.

The sample holds one count of this clonotype. The CDR3 here is CASSSPQGDKETQYF. CDR3 sequence (DNA): TGTGCCAGCAGCTCTCCTCAAGGGGATAAAGAGACCCAGTACTTC. The V and J genes are TRBV7-9 and TRBJ2-5; D is perhaps TRBD1 (5 bases). V was cut by 4 bases and J by 3 bases, with 15 bases left in between. The CDR3 consists of 15 residues. Germline values: CDR1 SEHNR, CDR2 FQNEAQ (reference sequence).

CDR3 sequence reads: CASSPRTSRADTQYF. DNA of the CDR3: TGTGCCAGCAGCCCTCGGACTAGCCGGGCAGATACGCAGTATTTT. The J gene is TRBJ2-3, the V gene TRBV7-9, with TRBD2 identical over 8 bases. Germline-derived CDR1 and CDR2 are SEHNR and FQNEAQ (reference sequence). CDR3 length: 15 residues. Losses at the gene ends were 5 bases for V and 4 bases for J; bases not matched to a gene: 8.

This clonotype has only one observation. This chain connects TRBV12-3 or TRBV12-4 to TRBJ1-2; D perhaps matches TRBD1 (5 bases). Trimming removed 3 bases at V and 8 bases at J, with 13 bases between. The CDR3 totals 13 residues. CDR3 region: CASSLTSGTGYTF. CDR3 DNA: TGTGCCAGCAGTTTGACTAGCGGGACCGGCTACACCTTC.